These 25 T cell receptor beta chains came from one sample sequenced in a study of molecular identifiers for immune sequencing clone quantification. TCRdb reprocessed the PCR reads via MiXCR and lists one record per CDR3 protein. The repertoire includes some 5,700 distinct CDR3 sequences, 15% to 20% of them detected once, and about 2.1% sits in the top ten. Sequences were obtained from naive CD8+ T cells from blood, with Jurkat cell RNA spiked in. Described subset: FACS-sorted CD8+CD4-CCR7+CD45RA+ naive T cells. The receptors come from a human donor in good health. Some libraries in this study had Jurkat cell RNA spiked in.

This clonotype was recorded at least ten times. The genes are TRBV7-2 and TRBJ1-5; D is undetermined. The CDR3 has 14 amino acids. Germline CDR1 SGHTA, CDR2 FQGNSA. Deletions cut 0 bases from V and 7 bases from J, with 10 bases between. The CDR3 nucleotides are TGTGCCAGCAGCTTAGCGGAGGGTAGGCAGCCCCAGCATTTT. It is translated as CASSLAEGRQPQHF.

In its sample, this clonotype ranks as medium-sized. V is TRBV20-1 and J is TRBJ1-1; D gene ambiguous. The CDR3 has 13 residues. V gave up 4 bases and J gave up 8 bases, with 17 bases separating them. Germline CDR1 and CDR2: DFQATT and SNEGSKA (reference sequence). This CDR3 is CSAKASGFSEAFF. The CDR3 bases are TGCAGTGCTAAAGCATCGGGGTTTTCCGAAGCTTTCTTT.

The sample holds a few counts of this clonotype. The chain couples TRBV4-3 to TRBJ2-2; no reliable D call. V was trimmed by 0 bases and J by 3 bases, leaving 11 bases between them. The CDR3 covers 16 residues. CDR1 and CDR2 (germline): LGHNA, YSLEER. The CDR3 DNA reads TGCGCCAGCAGCCAAGATTACGATCGCTACACCGGGGAGCTGTTTTTT. Its translation is CASSQDYDRYTGELFF.

This clonotype is categorized as medium-sized (0.01 to 0.1%). The chain carries TRBV28 and TRBJ2-2; possible D gene TRBD1, 6 bases. Trimming cost V 3 bases and J 8 bases, with 10 bases left between them. Per germline, CDR1 MDHEN and CDR2 SYDVKM. The CDR3 length is 13 residues. In DNA, the CDR3 is TGTGCCAGCAGTTTCAGGGGAAAGGGGGAGCTGTTTTTT. Translating gives CASSFRGKGELFF.

On this clonotype: This may come from a read error, since a much larger clone is one base off. The rearrangement links TRBV19 to TRBJ1-1; perhaps TRBD1 as D (5 bases). CDR3 size: 13 residues. CDR1 LNHDA and CDR2 SQIVND come from the germline V gene (reference sequence). The CDR3 DNA sequence: TGTGCCAGTAGTATGGGACCGAACACTGAAGTTTTCTTT. Translating gives CASSMGPNTEVFF.

On this clonotype itself: The missing conserved phenylalanine or tryptophan at the end of this CDR3 makes a read error likely. V is TRBV19 and J is TRBJ2-3; no firm D call. V dropped 7 bases and J dropped 2 bases, with 16 bases sitting between them. The germline CDR1 and CDR2 sequences are LNHDA and SQIVND (reference sequence). The CDR3 loop spans 15 amino acids. CDR3 region: CASNPANKDTDTQYL. Written as DNA, the CDR3 is TGTGCCAGTAACCCCGCGAATAAGGACACAGATACGCAGTATCTT.

By share, this clonotype counts as medium-sized. The chain links TRBV28 to TRBJ2-7, with D possibly TRBD2 on 6 matching bases. The germline V and J ends were trimmed by 5 bases and 5 bases, with 16 bases remaining between them. There are 14 residues in the CDR3. CDR1 is MDHEN and CDR2 is SYDVKM in the germline V gene. The CDR3 DNA sequence: TGTGCCAGCAGTCCCACACTGCGGGGTGACGAGCAGTACTTC. Its protein product is CASSPTLRGDEQYF.

This clonotype qualifies as medium-sized (0.01 to 0.1%). The gene calls are TRBV4-3 and TRBJ1-5; D uncertain. This CDR3 has 14 amino acids. Germline lookup yields CDR1 LGHNA and CDR2 YSLEER. Trimming took off 0 bases at V and 4 bases at J, with 7 bases between the two ends. CDR3 DNA: TGCGCCAGCAGCCAAGATATCAGGAATCAGCCCCAGCATTTT. It encodes CASSQDIRNQPQHF.

This clonotype is judged medium-sized. V is TRBV29-1 and J is TRBJ2-1; 7 bases agree with TRBD2. Germline V gene sequence: CDR1 SQVTM, CDR2 ANQGSEA. The CDR3 contains 16 residues. The V and J ends lost 2 bases and 5 bases, in that order; junction bases with no gene match: 12. CDR3 residues: CSVELLVLARNNEQFF. CDR3 nucleotides: TGCAGCGTTGAACTTCTAGTACTAGCGAGGAACAATGAGCAGTTCTTC.

A word on this clonotype: It may be a read error: a sequence one base away is much more abundant. The conserved closing phenylalanine or tryptophan is absent in this CDR3, likely reflecting a read error. The chain couples TRBV24-1 to TRBJ2-2; D not resolved. The V gene lost 5 bases and the J gene lost 1 base, with 7 bases spanning the gap. Looked up from germline, CDR1 is KGHDR and CDR2 is SFDVKD. This CDR3 has 14 residues. The CDR3 loop reads CATSGRLNTGELFS. The CDR3 DNA follows: TGTGCCACCAGTGGACGATTGAACACCGGGGAGCTGTTTTCT.

This clonotype is labeled medium-sized. The genes are TRBV6-5 and TRBJ2-1; D remains ambiguous. Trimming shortened V by 4 bases and J by 9 bases, and 7 bases separated the two germline ends. CDR1 is MNHEY, CDR2 SVGAGI, per germline. The length of the CDR3 is 11 residues. Here the CDR3 reads CASSFGVEQFF. The CDR3 DNA sequence: TGTGCCAGCAGTTTTGGTGTTGAGCAGTTCTTC.

Within the sample, this clonotype is medium-sized. The V call is TRBV6-2 or TRBV6-3, the J call TRBJ2-1; perhaps TRBD1 as D (6 bases). The CDR3 runs 14 residues. Trimming removed 1 base from V and 5 bases from J, with 9 bases in between. Germline-derived CDR1 and CDR2 are MNHEY and SVGEGT. The CDR3 sequence: CASSYWTVNNEQFF. The DNA of the CDR3 is TGTGCCAGCAGTTACTGGACAGTCAACAATGAGCAGTTCTTC.

This clonotype is deemed medium-sized (0.01 to 0.1%). The V gene is TRBV6-5, the J gene TRBJ2-7; D is possibly TRBD1 or TRBD2 (5 bases each). In germline, CDR1 is MNHEY, CDR2 SVGAGI. Trimming pared 6 bases from V and 3 bases from J, leaving 9 bases between. The CDR3 contains 12 residues. In nucleotides, the CDR3 is TGTGCCAGCAGAGGGACCTACTACGAGCAGTACTTC. Its translation is CASRGTYYEQYF.

This clonotype is labeled as medium-sized. The chain joins TRBV6-2 or TRBV6-3 to TRBJ1-1, with D possibly being TRBD1 (5 bases). Trimming took off 5 bases at V and 0 bases at J, with 10 bases between the two ends. This CDR3 is 14 amino acids long. Germline loops: CDR1 MNHEY, CDR2 SVGEGT. The CDR3 region is CASSLSGMNTEAFF. In DNA, the CDR3 is TGTGCCAGCAGTCTCTCAGGGATGAACACTGAAGCTTTCTTT.

This clonotype is labeled medium-sized (0.01 to 0.1%). The J gene is TRBJ2-2, the V gene TRBV15; a weak D match, TRBD2 (6 bases). There are 15 residues in the CDR3. Trimming took off 0 bases at V and 6 bases at J, with 11 bases between the two ends. CDR1 LNHNV and CDR2 YYDKDF come from the germline V gene (reference sequence). CDR3 in DNA: TGTGCCACCAGCAGAGATCTCCGACTAGCCGGGGAGCTGTTTTTT. Translation: CATSRDLRLAGELFF. Combining the CDR3 with reference TRBV15 and TRBJ2-2 gives the whole variable domain DAMVIQNPRYQVTQFGKPVTLSCSQTLNHNVMYWYQQKSSQAPKLLFHYYDKDFNNEADTPDNFQSRRPNTSFCFLDIRSPGLGDTAMYLCATSRDLRLAGELFFGEGSRLTVL.

About this clonotype itself: A junction end diverges from the germline sequence, so it may reflect a read error. For the CDR3, the DNA is TGCGCCAGCAGCTTCCCCCGAACCGAGCGGGAAGGCGAGACCCAGCACTTC. It translates to CASSFPRTEREGETQHF. The rearrangement joins TRBV7-9 to TRBJ2-5; the match to TRBD2 covers 7 bases. Germline V gene sequence: CDR1 SEHNR, CDR2 FQNEAQ (reference sequence). The CDR3 is 17 residues long.

Turning to this clonotype: A much larger clonotype is one base distant, so this may be a read error. The V gene is TRBV5-6, the J gene TRBJ2-7, with D possibly called TRBD1 or TRBD2 (5 bases each). Germline V gene sequence: CDR1 SGHDT, CDR2 YYEEEE. The CDR3 is made up of 12 amino acids. The DNA of the CDR3 is TGTGCCAGCAGCTTTGGGGGTCACGAGCGGTACTTC. Encoded protein: CASSFGGHERYF.

By sample fraction, this clonotype is medium-sized. The chain has TRBV19 and TRBJ2-7; tentatively, D is TRBD1 (5 bases). Germline V gene data show CDR1 as LNHDA and CDR2 as SQIVND (reference sequence). V lost 5 bases, J lost 1 base, and 18 bases lay in between. The CDR3 totals 16 residues. The CDR3, as DNA: TGTGCCAGTAGTCCGACAGCCCCGTTAGTATCCTACGAGCAGTACTTC. This encodes CASSPTAPLVSYEQYF.

This clonotype was counted many times. The CDR3 region has the DNA TGTGCCAGCAGCTTAGAGTACCAGCGGGGTGGGACCGGGGAGCTGTTTTTT. Its translation is CASSLEYQRGGTGELFF. The rearrangement links TRBV7-6 to TRBJ2-2; TRBD2 matches 7 bases. Per germline, CDR1 SGHVS and CDR2 FNYEAQ. The CDR3 sequence is 17 residues long. V shed 1 base, J shed 5 bases, and the junction held 10 bases outside the gene matches. Full variable domain (missing parts from reference TRBV7-6 and TRBJ2-2): GAGVSQSPRYKVTKRGQDVALRCDPISGHVSLYWYRQALGQGPEFLTYFNYEAQQDKSGLPNDRFSAERPEGSISTLTIQRTEQRDSAMYRCASSLEYQRGGTGELFFGEGSRLTVL.

Within the sample, this clonotype is medium-sized. The chain carries TRBV5-4 and TRBJ2-7, with a tentative D call TRBD2 (6 bases). The CDR3 length is 17 residues. Germline-derived CDR1 and CDR2 are SGHNT and YYREEE (reference sequence). The germline V and J ends were trimmed by 0 bases and 0 bases, with 16 bases remaining between them. As DNA, the CDR3 is TGTGCCAGCAGCTTGGAGGTTTTGGAGGGCGGCTCCTACGAGCAGTACTTC. As protein: CASSLEVLEGGSYEQYF. Full variable domain (missing parts from reference TRBV5-4 and TRBJ2-7): ETGVTQSPTHLIKTRGQQVTLRCSSQSGHNTVSWYQQALGQGPQFIFQYYREEENGRGNFPPRFSGLQFPNYSSELNVNALELDDSALYLCASSLEVLEGGSYEQYFGPGTRLTVT.

For this clonotype: Relative to the germline gene, one junction end is altered; a read error may explain this. The CDR3 DNA reads as TGTGTCAGCAGTTCATACACCCAGTCGGGGGTGGAGTATTGGGAGCAGTACTTC. Translation: CVSSSYTQSGVEYWEQYF. The chain employs TRBV28 and TRBJ2-7; tentative D call: TRBD2 (6 bases). The germline V gene encodes CDR1 MDHEN and CDR2 SYDVKM. The CDR3 has 18 amino acids.

Turning to this clonotype: A much larger clonotype is one base distant, so this may be a read error. The chain uses TRBV20-1 and TRBJ2-7; 8 positions match TRBD2. J lost 3 bases, V lost 2 bases, and 3 bases had no gene match. Germline V CDR1 and CDR2: DFQATT, SNEGSKA (reference sequence). This CDR3 region has 13 residues. This CDR3 is CSARPSGLYEQYF. The CDR3 nucleotides read TGCAGTGCTAGACCTAGCGGGCTCTACGAGCAGTACTTC.

Relative to its sample, this clonotype is medium-sized (0.01 to 0.1%). The genes are TRBV7-9 and TRBJ2-2, with D unclear. The CDR3 has 14 amino acids. The V and J ends lost 3 bases and 2 bases respectively, with 7 bases between them. The germline gives CDR1 SEHNR, CDR2 FQNEAQ (reference sequence). For the CDR3, the DNA is TGTGCCAGCAGCTTGGTCAGAAACACCGGGGAGCTGTTTTTT. This sequence encodes CASSLVRNTGELFF.

This clonotype occurred many times. This chain uses TRBV4-2 with TRBJ1-2; 9 bases are a match to TRBD1. With V trimmed by 2 bases and J by 4 bases, 5 bases remained unmatched. The CDR3 loop spans 15 amino acids. Looked up from germline, CDR1 is LGHNA and CDR2 is YNFKEQ. As DNA, the CDR3 is TGTGCCAGCAGCCAAACAGGGGGCTTAAGCTATGGCTACACCTTC. It codes for CASSQTGGLSYGYTF.

Sample share makes this clonotype medium-sized (0.01 to 0.1%). The chain is built from TRBV6-6 and TRBJ2-2; 7 nucleotides match TRBD1. Per germline, CDR1 MNHNY and CDR2 SVGAGI (reference sequence). CDR3 size: 14 residues. Losses at the gene ends were 6 bases for V and 4 bases for J; bases not matched to a gene: 5. CDR3 nucleotides: TGTGCCAGCAGAGCGACAGGGTCCACCGGGGAGCTGTTTTTT. Its protein product is CASRATGSTGELFF.